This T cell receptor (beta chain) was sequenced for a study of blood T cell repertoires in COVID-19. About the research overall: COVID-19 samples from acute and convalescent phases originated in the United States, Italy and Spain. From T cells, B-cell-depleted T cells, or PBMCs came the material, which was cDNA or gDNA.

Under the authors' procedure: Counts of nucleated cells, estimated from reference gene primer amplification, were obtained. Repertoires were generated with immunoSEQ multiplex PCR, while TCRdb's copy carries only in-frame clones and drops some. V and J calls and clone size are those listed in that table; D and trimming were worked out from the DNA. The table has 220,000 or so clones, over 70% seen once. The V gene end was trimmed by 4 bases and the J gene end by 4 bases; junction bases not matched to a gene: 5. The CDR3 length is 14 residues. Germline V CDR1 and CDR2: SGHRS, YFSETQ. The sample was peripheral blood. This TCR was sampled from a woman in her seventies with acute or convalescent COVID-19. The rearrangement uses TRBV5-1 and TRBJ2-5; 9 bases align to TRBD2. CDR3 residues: CASSRALAGETQYF. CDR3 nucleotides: TGCGCCAGCAGCCGAGCACTAGCGGGAGAGACCCAGTACTTC.